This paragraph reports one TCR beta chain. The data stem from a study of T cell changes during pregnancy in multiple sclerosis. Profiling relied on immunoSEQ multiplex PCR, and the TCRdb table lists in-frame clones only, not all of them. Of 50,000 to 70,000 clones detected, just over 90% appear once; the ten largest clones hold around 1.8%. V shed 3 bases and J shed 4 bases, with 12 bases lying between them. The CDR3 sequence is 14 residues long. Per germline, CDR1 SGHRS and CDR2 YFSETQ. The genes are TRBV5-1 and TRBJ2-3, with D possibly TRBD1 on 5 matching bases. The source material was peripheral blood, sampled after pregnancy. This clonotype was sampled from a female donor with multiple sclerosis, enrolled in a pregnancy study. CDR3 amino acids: CASSSAQGADTQYF. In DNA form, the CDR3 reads TGCGCCAGCAGCTCAGCCCAAGGGGCAGATACGCAGTATTTT.